These T cell receptor beta chains were read from a single sample in a study of cytomegalovirus exposure and HLA in healthy donors. Sequencing used immunoSEQ multiplex PCR; TCRdb keeps in-frame clones, though not all of them. The sample has 200,000 or so clones; more than 75% are singletons. Sample: PBMCs. Every receptor here comes from a woman in her thirties or forties in good health and CMV-seronegative. The CDR3 runs from the conserved cysteine through the conserved F or W. A D gene is named only where the DNA matches it firmly. Rows give clone size only sometimes, using once, few, many, or a class for an expanded clone.

j_call	v_call	d_call	clone_size	cdr3_nt	cdr3_aa
TRBJ1-5	TRBV27	NA	NA	TGTGCCAGCAGCTACAGTAGCAATCAGCCCCAGCATTTT	CASSYSSNQPQHF
TRBJ1-2	TRBV28	NA	once	TGTGCCAGCAGTTCCGCGGGAGGCTACACCTTC	CASSSAGGYTF
TRBJ1-1	TRBV5-1	NA	NA	TGCGCCAGCAGCTTGGACCGGACAAGATTAGGGGACACTGAAGCTTTCTTT	CASSLDRTRLGDTEAFF
TRBJ2-5	TRBV28	TRBD2	NA	TGTGCCAGCAGTTTGCGACTAGCGGGAGTCCGTGAGACCCAGTACTTC	CASSLRLAGVRETQYF
TRBJ1-1	TRBV18	NA	NA	TGTGCCAGCTCACCATTTTCAGACAGCGCTGAAGCTTTCTTT	CASSPFSDSAEAFF
TRBJ1-5	TRBV30	TRBD1	NA	TGTGCCTGGAGTGTACGGACAGGCTACGGACCGACTTTTAGCAATCAGCCCCAGCATTTT	CAWSVRTGYGPTFSNQPQHF
TRBJ2-2	TRBV2	TRBD2	few	TGTGCCAGCAGTGAGCTCCCCCAGGGGCTAGCGGGGAGAAAAGGGGAGCTGTTTTTT	CASSELPQGLAGRKGELFF
TRBJ2-2	TRBV28	NA	NA	TGTGCCAGCAGTTTCGGAAGGGGCGACACCGGGGAGCTGTTTTTT	CASSFGRGDTGELFF
TRBJ1-4	TRBV11-2	NA	NA	TGTGCCAGCAGCCGCGCCGGGGTCACTAATGAAAAACTGTTTTTT	CASSRAGVTNEKLFF
TRBJ2-5	TRBV2	NA	NA	TGTGCCAGCAGTGAACAGGGGCCAGGGGAGACCCAGTACTTC	CASSEQGPGETQYF
TRBJ2-1	TRBV7-9	TRBD2	NA	TGTGCCAGCAGCCGCGGGAGCTATGAGCAGTTCTTC	CASSRGSYEQFF
TRBJ2-7	TRBV5-6	TRBD2	NA	TGTGCCAGCAGCTTGGGGGACTACCCCTCCTACGAGCAGTACTTC	CASSLGDYPSYEQYF
TRBJ2-7	TRBV18	TRBD1	NA	TGTGCCAGCTCACCAAGTACAGGGGGCGCGAACGAGCAGTACTTC	CASSPSTGGANEQYF
TRBJ1-1	TRBV18	NA	NA	TGTGCCAGCTCACCAGGCCTCGCTGAGAACACTGAAGCTTTCTTT	CASSPGLAENTEAFF
TRBJ1-5	TRBV19	NA	NA	TGTGCCAGTAGTCCCGGAGGGCGTCAGCCCCAGCATTTT	CASSPGGRQPQHF
TRBJ2-5	TRBV13	NA	once	TGTGCCAGCAGCTCACTAACAGAGACCCAGTACTTC	CASSSLTETQYF
TRBJ2-7	TRBV10-2	NA	NA	TGCGCCAGCAGCCCATACAGGGACTACGAGCAGTACTTC	CASSPYRDYEQYF
TRBJ1-5	TRBV27	TRBD1	NA	TGTGCCAGCAGTCCTCGAGGGGACAGTCAACCCCGGCCCCAGCATTTT	CASSPRGDSQPRPQHF
TRBJ2-5	TRBV7-9	NA	NA	TGTGCCAGCAGCTTTACCCGAGGAGGACCAGAGACCCAGTACTTC	CASSFTRGGPETQYF
TRBJ2-5	TRBV4-1	TRBD2	NA	TGCGCCAGCAGCCATGACCCTAGCGGGGTCCAAGAGACCCAGTACTTC	CASSHDPSGVQETQYF
TRBJ2-3	TRBV6-4	TRBD2	NA	TGTGCCAGCAGTGACTCGAGCCTAGCGGGGGGCGTCACAGATACGCAGTATTTT	CASSDSSLAGGVTDTQYF
TRBJ1-5	TRBV28	NA	NA	TGTGCCAGCAGTCCTCGTACCGGGATCTATAGCAATCAGCCCCAGCATTTT	CASSPRTGIYSNQPQHF
TRBJ1-1	TRBV14	TRBD1	NA	TGTGCCAGCAGCCCCAGGACAGGGGTAGAAACTGAAGCTTTCTTT	CASSPRTGVETEAFF
TRBJ2-3	TRBV6-5	NA	NA	TGTGCCAGCAGTCTCACAGCAGCCACAGATACGCAGTATTTT	CASSLTAATDTQYF
TRBJ2-1	TRBV25-1	NA	NA	TGTGCCAGCAGTGCCCGGAGAGTGACCTACAATGAGCAGTTCTTC	CASSARRVTYNEQFF
TRBJ2-5	TRBV20-1	NA	NA	TGCAGTGCTAGTAGAGCTTTATACCAGTACTTC	CSASRALYQYF
TRBJ1-1	TRBV5-1	NA	NA	TGCGCCAGCAGTCAGATGAACACTGAAGCTTTCTTT	CASSQMNTEAFF
TRBJ1-4	TRBV5-8	NA	NA	TGTGCCAGCAGCTTGGGCGATAATGTCGTCACAACTAATGAAAAACTGTTTTTT	CASSLGDNVVTTNEKLFF
TRBJ2-5	TRBV28	NA	NA	TGTGCCAGCAGTTTATTCCTAGAGACCCAGTACTTC	CASSLFLETQYF
TRBJ2-1	TRBV7-3	NA	NA	TGTGCCAGCAGCTTAAGCGGGGAGTCCTACAATGAGCAGTTCTTC	CASSLSGESYNEQFF
TRBJ1-6	TRBV6-4	TRBD1	NA	TGTGCCAGCAGAGCTACGACAGGGATTTATTCACCCCTCCACTTT	CASRATTGIYSPLHF
TRBJ1-5	TRBV6-1	NA	NA	TGTGCCAGCCTCCTCGGGGGTCAGCCCCAGCATTTT	CASLLGGQPQHF
TRBJ2-7	TRBV7-8	NA	NA	TGTGCCAGCAGCTTAGGGGCAGCGGGCGCTAGCTCCTACGAGCAGTACTTC	CASSLGAAGASSYEQYF
TRBJ2-1	TRBV11-1	NA	NA	TGTGCCAGCAGCTTAGGTGGGAGTGAGCAGTTCTTC	CASSLGGSEQFF
TRBJ2-3	TRBV10-1	TRBD1	NA	TGCGCCAGCAGTGAGGGGGACAGGGAAGTAAGTCGTTGGACAGATACGCAGTATTTT	CASSEGDREVSRWTDTQYF
TRBJ2-5	TRBV7-3	NA	NA	TGTGCCAGCAGCGCCAACGCGCGAGAGACCCAGTACTTC	CASSANARETQYF
TRBJ1-1	TRBV4-1	NA	once	TGCGCCAGCAGCCCAACCCTCCAAGAGGGAATCACTGAAGCTTTCTTT	CASSPTLQEGITEAFF
TRBJ1-1	TRBV6-5	NA	NA	TGTGCCAGCAGTTACAGGGGGAGCACTGAAGCTTTCTTT	CASSYRGSTEAFF
TRBJ2-2	TRBV7-8	NA	NA	TGTGCCAGCAGCTTCCCAGGGAATACCGGGGAGCTGTTTTTT	CASSFPGNTGELFF
TRBJ2-7	TRBV7-9	NA	NA	TGTGCCAGCAGCTTGGGGGCCGGGGTTCGGAACGAGCAGTACTTC	CASSLGAGVRNEQYF
TRBJ2-3	TRBV7-8	NA	few	TGTGCCAGCAAAAGACTCACTAGCACAGATACGCAGTATTTT	CASKRLTSTDTQYF
TRBJ2-6	TRBV11-3	TRBD1	NA	TGTGCCAGCAGCCTGAGGGACAGACAAACCCACTCTGGGGCCAACGTCCTGACTTTC	CASSLRDRQTHSGANVLTF
TRBJ2-1	TRBV27	NA	NA	TGTGCCAGCAGTCCCCCCCGAGTAAGCGAGCAGTTCTTC	CASSPPRVSEQFF
TRBJ1-2	TRBV5-1	TRBD1	NA	TGCGCCAGCAGATTGACAGGGGGCACAGATGGCTACACCTTC	CASRLTGGTDGYTF
TRBJ2-5	TRBV19	NA	NA	TGTGCCAGTAGTATAGAAGACACCGACCAAGAGACCCAGTACTTC	CASSIEDTDQETQYF
TRBJ2-3	TRBV12-5	TRBD1	once	TGTGCTAGTGGTCGGGCCTTCGGGACAGGGGCTTATACGCAGTATTTT	CASGRAFGTGAYTQYF
TRBJ1-5	TRBV18	TRBD1	NA	TGTGCCAGCTCACCACCGTCAGGGGGCGAAAGCAATCAGCCCCAGCATTTT	CASSPPSGGESNQPQHF
TRBJ2-3	TRBV4-1	NA	once	TGCGCCAGCAGCCAAAGACCAGTAGCGGAAGGACTAAGCACAGATACGCAGTATTTT	CASSQRPVAEGLSTDTQYF
TRBJ1-2	TRBV19	NA	NA	TGTGCCAGTAGTATGGCGGGGTCAAGCTATGGCTACACCTTC	CASSMAGSSYGYTF
TRBJ1-4	TRBV5-6	NA	NA	TGTGCCAGCAGCTCAGGGACACACCATAATGAAAAACTGTTTTTT	CASSSGTHHNEKLFF
TRBJ2-1	TRBV5-6	NA	NA	TGTGCCAGCAGCCGAGGACTTGACCCCTACAATGAGCAGTTCTTC	CASSRGLDPYNEQFF
TRBJ2-1	TRBV30	TRBD2	NA	TGTGCCTGGTTGCCATCAGGACTAGCGGGAGGGCCCTGGGAGCAGTTCTTC	CAWLPSGLAGGPWEQFF
TRBJ2-7	TRBV11-2	TRBD1	NA	TGTGCCAGCAGCCTTATTAAGCGGGACAGGGGAACCTCCTACGAGCAGTACTTC	CASSLIKRDRGTSYEQYF
TRBJ1-1	TRBV15	NA	few	TGTGCCACCAGCAGGGATATTAACAGGGATCGGTCAGCTTTCTTT	CATSRDINRDRSAFF
TRBJ2-7	TRBV7-2	NA	NA	TGTGCCAGCAGCTTAGGGCCAGCGGATGTCTCCTACGAGCAGTACTTC	CASSLGPADVSYEQYF
TRBJ1-4	TRBV5-8	TRBD1	few	TGTGCCAGCAGCTTGGACCCCCGGACAGGCTGGGATGAAAAACTGTTTTTT	CASSLDPRTGWDEKLFF
TRBJ1-1	TRBV6-5	NA	NA	TGTGCCAGCAGTTCAAGGGGGAAGTTCGCTTTCTTT	CASSSRGKFAFF
TRBJ1-1	TRBV28	NA	once	TGTGCCAGCAGCCCACTGACGGGTGAAGCTTTCTTT	CASSPLTGEAFF
TRBJ1-2	TRBV6-5	NA	NA	TGTGCCAGCAACAAAATGCGGGGAGGCTACACCTTC	CASNKMRGGYTF